These 14 T cell receptor beta chains were all obtained from the same sample, sequenced in a study of graft-versus-host responses after intestinal transplantation. Sequencing was performed with immunoSEQ multiplex PCR; in TCRdb, only in-frame clones are kept and a portion is missing. Of about 98,000 clones listed, 86% are singletons. This sample comprised PBMCs, obtained 255 days after intestinal transplant. These receptors all come from a human patient who received an intestinal transplant, so some T cells may come from the graft donor.

The chain combines TRBV9 with TRBJ2-2; 7 nucleotides agree with TRBD1. Germline loops: CDR1 SGDLS, CDR2 YYNGEE. The trim removed 4 bases at V and 0 bases at J, leaving 6 bases unmatched. The CDR3 loop spans 16 amino acids. CDR3 coding DNA: TGTGCCAGCAGCTTCACCGGGACAGCGAACACCGGGGAGCTGTTTTTT. It specifies CASSFTGTANTGELFF.

V gene TRBV28 combines with J gene TRBJ2-1; 10 nucleotides align to TRBD2. V dropped 2 bases and J dropped 2; count of bases not matched to a gene: 0. CDR1 and CDR2 (germline): MDHEN, SYDVKM. The CDR3 loop spans 15 amino acids. The CDR3 reads CASSLSGGAYNEQFF. The CDR3 DNA reads TGTGCCAGCAGTTTAAGCGGGGGGGCCTACAATGAGCAGTTCTTC.

V and J are TRBV5-1 and TRBJ2-3; D remains ambiguous. Germline V gives CDR1 SGHRS, CDR2 YFSETQ. CDR3 length: 15 amino acids. V dropped 1 base and J dropped 4 bases, with 13 bases sitting between them. CDR3 loop: CASSLTATSADTQYF. The CDR3 DNA follows: TGCGCCAGCAGCTTGACGGCTACTTCCGCAGATACGCAGTATTTT.

The chain links TRBV6-5 to TRBJ1-6, with D tentatively TRBD1 (6 bases). Germline-derived CDR1 and CDR2 are MNHEY and SVGAGI. The V and J ends lost 5 bases and 9 bases respectively, with 17 bases between them. The CDR3 is made up of 15 amino acids. CDR3 sequence reads: CASSTRTVGGSPLHF. The CDR3 nucleotides are TGTGCCAGCAGTACGCGGACAGTGGGCGGTTCACCCCTCCACTTT.

J is TRBJ2-3 and V is TRBV28; D not resolved. Between the trimmed V and J ends, which lost 5 bases and 5 bases, there was a span of 8 bases. Germline CDR1 MDHEN, CDR2 SYDVKM. The CDR3 is made up of 12 amino acids. CDR3 protein: CASSAPRDTQYF. The CDR3 nucleotides are TGTGCCAGCAGTGCCCCGAGAGATACGCAGTATTTT.

This chain connects TRBV6-1 to TRBJ2-7, with 9 bases that match TRBD1. CDR1 MNHNS and CDR2 SASEGT come from the germline V gene. V trimming: 1 base; J trimming: 1 base; junction bases outside the gene matches: 2. The CDR3 length is 15 residues. CDR3 sequence: CASSEGTGESYEQYF. The CDR3 DNA follows: TGTGCCAGCAGTGAAGGGACAGGGGAATCCTACGAGCAGTACTTC.

This chain connects TRBV9 to TRBJ2-2, with no clear D. The CDR3 runs 14 residues. The V end was cut by 4 bases, the J end by 4 bases, with 11 bases between. Germline CDR1 SGDLS, CDR2 YYNGEE. Written as DNA, the CDR3 is TGTGCCAGCAGCCCCTTGGAAGTCACCGGGGAGCTGTTTTTT. As protein: CASSPLEVTGELFF.

In DNA, the CDR3 is TGTGCCAGCAGCTGGGGTTCTGAAGCTTTCTTT. It is translated as CASSWGSEAFF. The J gene is TRBJ1-1, the V gene TRBV5-6; D is unresolved. CDR1 is SGHDT and CDR2 is YYEEEE in the germline V gene. The CDR3 contains 11 residues. The ends were cut back, 3 bases at V and 6 bases at J, with 6 bases in the middle.

The V and J genes are TRBV19 and TRBJ2-1; 8 bases are a match to TRBD2. Germline CDR1 and CDR2: LNHDA and SQIVND (reference sequence). Losses at the gene ends were 10 bases for V and 9 bases for J; bases not matched to a gene: 14. CDR3 size: 14 residues. CDR3 sequence: CATGGGLPIPEQFF. The CDR3 DNA sequence: TGTGCCACCGGGGGGGGACTTCCAATACCTGAGCAGTTCTTC.

The rearrangement joins TRBV7-2 to TRBJ1-4, with 8 positions matching TRBD1. The CDR3 spans 17 residues. The trim removed 3 bases at V and 4 bases at J, leaving 10 bases unmatched. CDR1 SGHTA and CDR2 FQGNSA come from the germline V gene. DNA for the CDR3: TGTGCCAGCAGCTTCGAAGACAGGGGAGTAATTAATGAAAAACTGTTTTTT. It codes for CASSFEDRGVINEKLFF.

V usage is TRBV27 and J usage is TRBJ1-5, with D possibly TRBD1 on 6 matching bases. CDR3 length: 14 residues. Germline-derived CDR1 and CDR2 are MNHEY and SMNVEV (reference sequence). Trimming took off 8 bases at V and 3 bases at J, with 14 bases between the two ends. CDR3 region: CASGELGANQPQHF. Written as DNA, the CDR3 is TGTGCCAGCGGGGAACTGGGGGCCAATCAGCCCCAGCATTTT.

V and J are TRBV5-6 and TRBJ2-3, with a weak D call TRBD2 (5 bases). The V gene lost 4 bases and the J gene lost 2 bases, with 11 bases spanning the gap. This CDR3 contains 14 residues. Germline CDR1 and CDR2: SGHDT and YYEEEE. DNA of the CDR3: TGTGCCAGCAGCCCACCGGACTTCACAGATACGCAGTATTTT. It codes for CASSPPDFTDTQYF.

This clone appeared a few times. This sequence joins TRBV28 and TRBJ1-1; weak D call: TRBD1 (6 bases). Deletions cut 5 bases from V and 0 bases from J, with 10 bases between. The CDR3 extends over 14 amino acids. The V gene's germline CDR1 is MDHEN and CDR2 SYDVKM. This CDR3 is CASSRDNMNTEAFF. The CDR3 region has the DNA TGTGCCAGCAGTAGGGACAACATGAACACTGAAGCTTTCTTT.

V and J are TRBV2 and TRBJ1-5; 8 bases map to TRBD1. The CDR3 is 14 residues long. Per germline, CDR1 SNHLY and CDR2 FYNNEI. Unmatched junction bases numbered 6, after V lost 4 bases and J lost 7 bases. CDR3 DNA sequence: TGTGCCAGCAGTGCAGGGGGCGCGGGACAGCCCCAGCATTTT. It is translated as CASSAGGAGQPQHF.